Included here is one TCR beta chain sequence, with context. Its antigen is as yet unknown. All gene names here are mouse names. The DNA ends 1 residue before the CDR3 does, and the rest of the CDR3 is filled in from the germline J gene. Time point denoted: mouse harvest day 14 after allogeneic transplant. Tail vein injection delivered 10^7 T-cell-depleted bone marrow cells and 10^6 splenic CD5+ T cells. CDR3 size: 15 residues. Germline CDR1 is KGHPV and CDR2 is FQNQEV (reference sequence). With V trimmed by 3 bases and J by 4 bases, 5 bases remained unmatched. The entry originates in a study of tissue T cells after allogeneic stem cell transplantation. Study-level results: Within patients, tissue anatomy strongly shaped TCR repertoire composition.

Sequencing of TCRbeta CDR3 at survey depth gave sequences and template counts. TCRdb's table, derived via immunoSEQ multiplex PCR, lists solely in-frame clones and lacks some. The sample includes about 6,800 clones, roughly a third of them seen just once. The chain is built from TRBV26 and TRBJ2-1; 8 bases map to TRBD2. Source material: skin. This clonotype originated in a female BALB/c mouse given C57BL/6 T cells with graft-versus-host disease after an allogeneic hematopoietic cell transplant. The CDR3 loop is CASSLRLGIYAEQFF. Incomplete CDR3 DNA: TGTGCCAGCAGTCTTCGACTGGGGATATATGCTGAGCAGTTC.